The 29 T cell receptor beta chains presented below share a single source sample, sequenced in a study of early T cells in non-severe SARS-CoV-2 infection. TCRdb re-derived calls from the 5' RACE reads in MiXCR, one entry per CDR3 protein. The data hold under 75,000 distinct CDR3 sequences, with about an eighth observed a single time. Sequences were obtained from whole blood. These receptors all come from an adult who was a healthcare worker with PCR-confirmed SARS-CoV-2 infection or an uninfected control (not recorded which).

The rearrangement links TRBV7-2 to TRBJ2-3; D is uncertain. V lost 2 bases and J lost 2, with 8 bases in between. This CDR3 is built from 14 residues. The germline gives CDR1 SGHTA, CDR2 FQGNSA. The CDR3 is CASSLSFNTDTQYF. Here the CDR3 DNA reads TGTGCCAGCAGCTTATCCTTTAACACAGATACGCAGTATTTT.

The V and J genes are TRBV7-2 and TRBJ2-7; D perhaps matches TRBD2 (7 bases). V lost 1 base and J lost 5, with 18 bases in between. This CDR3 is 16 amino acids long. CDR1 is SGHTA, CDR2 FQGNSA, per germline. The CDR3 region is CASSLESGTLGNEQYF. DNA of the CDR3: TGTGCCAGCAGCTTAGAGAGCGGGACATTGGGGAACGAGCAGTACTTC.

CDR3 DNA: TGCAGCGCCCGCGAAGGGGGCGGCTACACCTTC. This encodes CSAREGGGYTF. This chain uses TRBV29-1 with TRBJ1-2; 7 bases are shared with TRBD1. Trimming at V came to 7 bases and at J to 8 bases, leaving 7 bases not matched to a gene. The CDR3 sequence is 11 residues long. Germline V gene sequence: CDR1 SQVTM, CDR2 ANQGSEA.

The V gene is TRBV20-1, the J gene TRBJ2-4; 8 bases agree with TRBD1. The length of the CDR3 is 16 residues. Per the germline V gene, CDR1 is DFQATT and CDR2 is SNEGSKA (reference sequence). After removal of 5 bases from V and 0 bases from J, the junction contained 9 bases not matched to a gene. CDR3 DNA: TGCAGTGCTTCGACAGGGGAAGGAATAGCCAAAAACATTCAGTACTTC. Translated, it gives CSASTGEGIAKNIQYF.

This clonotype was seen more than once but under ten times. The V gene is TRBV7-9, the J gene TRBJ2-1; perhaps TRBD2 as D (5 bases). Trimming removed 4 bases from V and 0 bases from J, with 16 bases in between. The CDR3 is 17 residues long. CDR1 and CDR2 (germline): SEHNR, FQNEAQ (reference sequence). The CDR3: CASSSLTRPSSYNEQFF. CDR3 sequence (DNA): TGTGCCAGCAGCTCCCTAACTAGGCCCAGCTCCTACAATGAGCAGTTCTTC.

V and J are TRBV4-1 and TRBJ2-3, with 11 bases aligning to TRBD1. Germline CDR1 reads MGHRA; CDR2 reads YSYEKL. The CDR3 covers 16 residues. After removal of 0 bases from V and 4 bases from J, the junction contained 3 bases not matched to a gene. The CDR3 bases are TGCGCCAGCAGCCAAGAACGGACAGGGGGCCCAGATACGCAGTATTTT. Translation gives CASSQERTGGPDTQYF.

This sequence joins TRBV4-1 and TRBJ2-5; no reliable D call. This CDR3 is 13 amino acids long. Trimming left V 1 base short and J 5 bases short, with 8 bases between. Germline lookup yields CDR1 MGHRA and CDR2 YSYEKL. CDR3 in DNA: TGCGCCAGCAGCCAAGTTGACCGTGAGACCCAGTACTTC. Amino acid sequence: CASSQVDRETQYF.

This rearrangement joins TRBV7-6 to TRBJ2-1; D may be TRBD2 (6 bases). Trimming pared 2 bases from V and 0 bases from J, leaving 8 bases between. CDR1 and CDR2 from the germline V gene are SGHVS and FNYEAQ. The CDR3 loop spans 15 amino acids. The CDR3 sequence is CASSLTGSSYNEQFF. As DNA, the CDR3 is TGTGCCAGCAGCTTAACCGGGAGCTCCTACAATGAGCAGTTCTTC.

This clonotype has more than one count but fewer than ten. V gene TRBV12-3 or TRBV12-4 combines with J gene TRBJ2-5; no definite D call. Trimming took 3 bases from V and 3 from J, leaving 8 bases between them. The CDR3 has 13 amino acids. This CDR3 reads CASSLERKETQYF. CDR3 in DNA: TGTGCCAGCAGTTTGGAGAGAAAAGAGACCCAGTACTTC.

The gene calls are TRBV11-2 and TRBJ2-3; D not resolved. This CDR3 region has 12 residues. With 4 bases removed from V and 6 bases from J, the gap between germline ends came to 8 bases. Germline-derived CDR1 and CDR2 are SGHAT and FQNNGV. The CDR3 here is CASSSSRDTQYF. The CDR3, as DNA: TGTGCCAGCAGCTCCTCCCGGGATACGCAGTATTTT.

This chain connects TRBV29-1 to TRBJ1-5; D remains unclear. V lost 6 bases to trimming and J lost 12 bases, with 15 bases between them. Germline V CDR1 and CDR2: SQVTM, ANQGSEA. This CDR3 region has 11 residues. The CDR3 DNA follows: TGCAGCGTCACCCTGGCGGGGAGCCAGCATTTT. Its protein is CSVTLAGSQHF.

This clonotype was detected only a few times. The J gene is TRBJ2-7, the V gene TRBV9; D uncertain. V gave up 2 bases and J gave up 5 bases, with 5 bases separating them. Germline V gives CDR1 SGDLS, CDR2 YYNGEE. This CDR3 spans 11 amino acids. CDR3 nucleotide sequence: TGTGCCAGCAGCGTTGGAGACGAGCAGTACTTC. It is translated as CASSVGDEQYF.

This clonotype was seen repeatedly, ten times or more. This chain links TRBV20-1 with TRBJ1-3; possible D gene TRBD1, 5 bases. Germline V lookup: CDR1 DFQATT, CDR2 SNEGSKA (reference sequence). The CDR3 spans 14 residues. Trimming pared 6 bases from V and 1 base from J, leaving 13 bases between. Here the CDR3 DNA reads TGCAGTGCCTTAAAGGCAGGGTCTGGAAACACCATATATTTT. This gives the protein CSALKAGSGNTIYF.

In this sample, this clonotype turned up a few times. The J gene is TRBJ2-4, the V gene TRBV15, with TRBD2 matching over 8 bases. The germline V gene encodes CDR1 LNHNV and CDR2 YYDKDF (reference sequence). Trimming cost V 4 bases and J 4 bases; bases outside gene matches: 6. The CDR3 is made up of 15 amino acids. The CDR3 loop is CATSISGTLKNIQYF. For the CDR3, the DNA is TGTGCCACCAGCATTAGCGGGACGTTGAAAAACATTCAGTACTTC. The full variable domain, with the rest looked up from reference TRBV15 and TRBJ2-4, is DAMVIQNPRYQVTQFGKPVTLSCSQTLNHNVMYWYQQKSSQAPKLLFHYYDKDFNNEADTPDNFQSRRPNTSFCFLDIRSPGLGDTAMYLCATSISGTLKNIQYFGAGTRLSVL.

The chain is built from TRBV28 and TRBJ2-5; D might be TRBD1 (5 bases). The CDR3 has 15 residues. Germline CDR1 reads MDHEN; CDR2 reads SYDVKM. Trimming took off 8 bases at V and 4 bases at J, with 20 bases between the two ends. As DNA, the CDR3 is TGTGCCAGCGTGTCAGGAAGATTGGGGCCAGAGACCCAGTACTTC. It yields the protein CASVSGRLGPETQYF.

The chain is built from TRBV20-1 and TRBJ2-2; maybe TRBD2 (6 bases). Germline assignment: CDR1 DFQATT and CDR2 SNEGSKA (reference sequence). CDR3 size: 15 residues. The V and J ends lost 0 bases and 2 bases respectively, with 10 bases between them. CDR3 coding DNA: TGCAGTGCTAGAGATGGGGCGGGAAACACCGGGGAGCTGTTTTTT. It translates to CSARDGAGNTGELFF.

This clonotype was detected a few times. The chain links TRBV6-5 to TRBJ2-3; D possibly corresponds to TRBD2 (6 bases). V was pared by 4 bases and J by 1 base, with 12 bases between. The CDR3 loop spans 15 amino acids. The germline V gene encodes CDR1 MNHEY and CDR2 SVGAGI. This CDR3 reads CASSSPGRGTDTQYF. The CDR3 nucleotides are TGTGCCAGCAGTTCCCCCGGGAGAGGCACAGATACGCAGTATTTT.

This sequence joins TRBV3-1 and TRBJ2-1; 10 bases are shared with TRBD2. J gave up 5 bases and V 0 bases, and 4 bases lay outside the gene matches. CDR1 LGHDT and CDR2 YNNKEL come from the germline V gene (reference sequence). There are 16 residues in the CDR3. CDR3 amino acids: CASSQEGLARNNEQFF. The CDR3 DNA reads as TGTGCCAGCAGCCAAGAGGGACTAGCGCGGAACAATGAGCAGTTCTTC.

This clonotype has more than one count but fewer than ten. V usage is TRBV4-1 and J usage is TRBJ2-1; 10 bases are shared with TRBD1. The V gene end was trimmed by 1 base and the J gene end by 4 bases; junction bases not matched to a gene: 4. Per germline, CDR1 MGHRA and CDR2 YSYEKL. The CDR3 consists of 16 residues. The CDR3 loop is CASSQGDRGRYNEQFF. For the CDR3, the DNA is TGCGCCAGCAGCCAAGGGGACAGGGGAAGGTACAATGAGCAGTTCTTC.

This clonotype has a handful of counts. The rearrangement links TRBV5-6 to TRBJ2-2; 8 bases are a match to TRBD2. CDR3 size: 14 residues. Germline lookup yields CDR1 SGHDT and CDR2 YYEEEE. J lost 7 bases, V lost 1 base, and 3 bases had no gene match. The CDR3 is CASSLRAGGGELFF. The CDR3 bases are TGTGCCAGCAGCTTGAGGGCGGGAGGCGGGGAGCTGTTTTTT.

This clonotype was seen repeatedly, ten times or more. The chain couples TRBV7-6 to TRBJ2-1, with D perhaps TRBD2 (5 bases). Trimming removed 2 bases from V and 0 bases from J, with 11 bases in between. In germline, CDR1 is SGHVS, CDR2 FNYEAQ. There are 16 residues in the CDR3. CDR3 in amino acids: CASSLRAASSYNEQFF. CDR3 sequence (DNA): TGTGCCAGCAGCTTAAGAGCGGCGAGCTCCTACAATGAGCAGTTCTTC.

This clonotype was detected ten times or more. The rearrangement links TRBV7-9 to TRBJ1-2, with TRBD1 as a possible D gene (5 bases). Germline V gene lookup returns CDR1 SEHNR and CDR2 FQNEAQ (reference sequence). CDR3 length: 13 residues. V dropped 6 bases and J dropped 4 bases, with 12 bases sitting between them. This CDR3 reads CASSGWGTYGYTF. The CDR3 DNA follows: TGTGCCAGCAGTGGATGGGGGACCTATGGCTACACCTTC.

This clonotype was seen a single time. CDR3 bases: TGCAGCGTCGGAACTAAGGGGGCAAGAGCTTTCTTT. Its translation is CSVGTKGARAFF. The chain uses TRBV29-1 and TRBJ1-1; 7 nucleotides agree with TRBD1. From germline, CDR1 is SQVTM and CDR2 ANQGSEA. V gave up 6 bases and J gave up 10 bases; unmatched junction bases: 11. CDR3 size: 12 residues.

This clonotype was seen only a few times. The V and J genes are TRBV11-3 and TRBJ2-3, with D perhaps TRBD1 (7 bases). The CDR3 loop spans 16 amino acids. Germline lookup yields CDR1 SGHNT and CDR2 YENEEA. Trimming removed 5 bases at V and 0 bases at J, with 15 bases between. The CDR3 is CASSKPQGGSTDTQYF. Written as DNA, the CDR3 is TGTGCCAGCAGCAAGCCGCAGGGGGGAAGCACAGATACGCAGTATTTT.

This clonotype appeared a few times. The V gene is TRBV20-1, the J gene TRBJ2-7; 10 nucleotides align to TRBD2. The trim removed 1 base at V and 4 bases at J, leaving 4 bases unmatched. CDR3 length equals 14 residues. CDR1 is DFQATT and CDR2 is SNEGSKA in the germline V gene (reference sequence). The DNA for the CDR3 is TGCAGTGCTAGAGCTCTAGCGGGAGTTTACGAGCAGTACTTC. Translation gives CSARALAGVYEQYF.

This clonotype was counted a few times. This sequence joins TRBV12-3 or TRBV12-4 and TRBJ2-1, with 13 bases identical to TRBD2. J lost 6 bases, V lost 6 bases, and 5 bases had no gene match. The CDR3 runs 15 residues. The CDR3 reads CASRRGTSGINEQFF. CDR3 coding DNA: TGTGCCAGCAGAAGAGGGACTAGCGGGATCAATGAGCAGTTCTTC.

The CDR3 reads CASSYLGPYNNSPLHF. Here the CDR3 DNA reads TGTGCCAGCAGTTACTTGGGTCCATATAATAATTCACCCCTCCACTTT. This chain connects TRBV6-5 to TRBJ1-6, with unresolved D. This CDR3 contains 16 residues. V gave up 1 base and J gave up 5 bases, with 12 bases separating them. Per the germline V gene, CDR1 is MNHEY and CDR2 is SVGAGI.

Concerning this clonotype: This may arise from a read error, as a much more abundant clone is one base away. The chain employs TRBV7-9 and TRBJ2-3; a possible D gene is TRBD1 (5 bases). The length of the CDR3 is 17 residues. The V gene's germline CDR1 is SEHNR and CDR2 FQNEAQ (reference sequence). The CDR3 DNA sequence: TGTGCCAGCAGCCCACCGGAGTTAGGGGCAGTGTCAGATACGCGGTATTTT. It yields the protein CASSPPELGAVSDTRYF.

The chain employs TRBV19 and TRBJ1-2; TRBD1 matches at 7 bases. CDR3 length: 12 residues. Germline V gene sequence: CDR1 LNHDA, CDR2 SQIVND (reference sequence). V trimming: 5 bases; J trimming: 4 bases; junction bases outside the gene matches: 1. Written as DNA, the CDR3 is TGTGCCAGTAGTCCAGGGGGCTATGGCTACACCTTC. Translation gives CASSPGGYGYTF.